Sequencing of this T cell receptor (beta chain) was carried out in a study of blood T cell repertoires in COVID-19 (TCRdb year 2020). For context, the study as a whole: Collaborator samples came from the United States, Italy and Spain and covered acute and convalescent phases of COVID-19. Deeply sampled blood TCRbeta repertoires from subjects exposed to, actively infected with, or recovered from COVID-19 were included in the dataset. A freely available public database, intended as a resource for researchers studying the immune response to SARS-CoV-2, is where the repertoires were released. The samples were drawn from the first 160 participants of the ongoing ImmuneRACE study and from 1,200 or so subjects provided by 6 global collaborators. Nearly every sample came with metadata listing a de-identified subject ID, COVID-19 status, age in years and sex. The material from the prospective study consisted of cDNA or gDNA derived from T cells, B-cell-depleted T cells, or PBMCs. Where available, HLA class I and class II types were obtained from metadata supplied by the sample provider rather than from assay-based typing. The full study reports these points: How much clinical and demographic metadata was included differed by source and by participant, and the metadata was provided uncurated.

TCRbeta CDR3 regions were amplified from genomic DNA by means of the immunoSEQ Assay, a bias-controlled multiplex PCR. The study's processing was this. Within the assay, amplification of reference gene primers was used to estimate how many nucleated cells each sample contained. To quantify the absolute abundance of each unique TCRbeta CDR3 rearrangement, sequence reads were collapsed and filtered. For each sample, productive Simpson clonality was calculated as the square root of Simpson's diversity index over productive rearrangements. TCRdb stores this immuneACCESS table with in-frame sequences only. Part of the clones is absent; in the studies checked, under half of the shortfall reflects unresolved V genes, and no reason is known for the rest. V, J and clone size derive from that table, while D and trimming were established from the DNA sequence. The sample data list tens of thousands of clones, and over 80% of these were observed just once. Approximately 10% of the sample is taken by the ten largest.

Details on this clone: It lacks a known antigen. The input lacks base qualities; no much larger clone sits a single base away.

Each collaborating institution followed its own protocols to collect whole blood in K2EDTA tubes. Collaborator samples were shipped for TCRbeta analysis as frozen whole blood, isolated PBMCs, or DNA extracted from either sample type. The V end gives up 1 base and the J end 3 bases, leaving 3 bases in the junction not matched to a gene. CDR1 and CDR2, looked up from the germline V gene (reference sequence), are LNHDA and SQIVND. Its CDR3 holds 15 amino acids, cysteine through phenylalanine. The sequence is cut down to CDR3 DNA, 45 bases in frame from base 1. The sample comprised peripheral blood. Recombination linked TRBV19 to TRBJ2-7, and TRBD2 aligns with 10 junction nucleotides. The sequence came from a human donor in a cohort sampled during active COVID-19. The DNA sequence reads TGTGCCAGTAGTATAGGTCTAGCGGGAGTCTACGAGCAGTACTTC. It specifies CASSIGLAGVYEQYF.